This T cell receptor beta chain was retrieved from a study of Graves' ophthalmopathy and Graves' hyperthyroidism (dated by TCRdb to 2016 to 2019). Context from the whole study: Peripheral blood was collected at initial diagnosis, before any treatment. The study used signatures of the TCR beta repertoire to tell Graves' ophthalmopathy apart from Graves' hyperthyroidism and to predict which patients would progress to ophthalmopathy. In total, some 140 blood samples were TCR-sequenced: roughly 45 ophthalmopathy, roughly 77 hyperthyroidism and approximately 17 hyperthyroidism-to-ophthalmopathy patients. To explore V-J signatures that distinguish ophthalmopathy from hyperthyroidism, a discovery set of around 100 patients was enrolled, made up of approximately 45 with ophthalmopathy and under 65 with stable hyperthyroidism. The independent validation cohort included under 20 hyperthyroidism patients plus 17 patients who later progressed from hyperthyroidism to ophthalmopathy. In more than five hyperthyroidism patients, T-cell repertoires of thyroid tissue and blood were compared. Following sampling, methimazole starting at 30 mg daily was administered to hyperthyroidism patients, and high-dose intravenous methylprednisolone was administered to ophthalmopathy patients.

Note on this clonotype: What this receptor recognizes is not known. There are no base qualities to consult, and no much larger clone falls within one base.

Study-wide conclusions, independent of this receptor: Most expanded thyroid clonotypes with frequency above 0.001 were also detected in blood, suggesting blood repertoires may reflect the thyroid immune response. In validation, the model predicted ophthalmopathy progression with about 70% sensitivity and approximately 75% specificity; more than ten predicted patients were CT-confirmed with GO in a median of 6.5 months. In cross-validation, the 13-signature model distinguished ophthalmopathy from stable hyperthyroidism with about 90% sensitivity and 81.08% specificity, and in the test set the corresponding values were roughly 80% and 76%. No statistical method was used to predetermine the sample size, and group allocation was not hidden from the investigators.

Ophthalmopathy patients had moderately to severely active disease, Clinical Activity Score of at least 3, NOSPECS grade of at least 4, and disease duration under 3 months. Patients with other autoimmune diseases, uncontrolled infections, pregnancy or lactation were excluded. Clinical symptoms, serum thyroxine, TRAb, thyroid ultrasound and orbital computed tomography were used for diagnosis. Ficoll-Paque density gradient centrifugation was used to isolate PBMCs from about 9.4 ml of fresh peripheral blood. Total RNA was extracted using Trizol reagent, and RNA quality was checked on an Agilent 2100 Bioanalyzer. There are 18 amino acids in the CDR3, from cysteine to phenylalanine inclusive. Just the 54-base CDR3 DNA is kept, in frame starting at base 1. V ends up 9 bases short and J 3 bases short, with an unmatched junction base count of 17. The germline V gene (reference sequence) gives CDR1 as LNHDA and CDR2 as SQIVND.

TCR beta CDR3 regions were amplified from RNA transcripts for repertoire sequencing. HTBI primers and the Qiagen OneStep RT-PCR kit were used in a first-round RT-PCR, which was followed by a second-round multiplex PCR, size selection and purification. Libraries were sequenced paired-end with 100 bp reads on an Illumina HiSeq2000. From the authors' description of their analysis: SOAPnuke was used for read processing, and reads with adapters, uncalled bases, a mean Phred below 15, or no exact constant-primer or identifier match were discarded. High-quality paired reads were merged with COPE v1.2.5. Each unique nucleotide sequence was defined as a clonotype, and clonotypes were aligned to IMGT TRB V, D and J references with MiTCR v1.1. Analysis was restricted to V-J combinations with a frequency above 0.0001, which covered approximately 99% of repertoires. For each V-J combination, a TCR clonal expansion and chaos score was defined as F50 clonal expansion divided by the chaos observed in the TCRdist matrix. Welch's t-statistics and random forest were used to reduce the features to approximately 13 V-J combinations, which were then used as input to a naive Bayes classifier. The similarity between thyroid and blood repertoires was quantified using the Morisita-Horn index. TCRdb's own reprocessing of the public reads used fastp at Q25 and MiXCR and kept productive beta chains. Identical CDR3 protein sequences are pooled into one entry, listed with their most common genes and DNA. None of the V and J calls come from the authors' own analysis; TCRdb made them. A total of some 250,000 distinct CDR3 sequences appear in this sample, 45% to 55% of them only once. Together, the top ten hold approximately 44% of the sample.

The sequence links TRBV19 to TRBJ2-7; the central 13 bases match TRBD2. The sample consisted of peripheral blood. The receptor was isolated from an adult man with Graves' ophthalmopathy. The DNA sequence reads TGTGCCAGCCGCCTAACCGGGACTAGCGGGACGCTTATCTACGAGCAGTACTTC. Its translation reads: CASRLTGTSGTLIYEQYF.